This is a list of T cell receptor beta chains from one sample in a study of cytomegalovirus exposure and HLA in healthy donors. Sequencing used immunoSEQ multiplex PCR; TCRdb keeps in-frame clones, though not all of them. The top ten hold 1.4% of the sample, which has a few hundred thousand clones, around 83% seen once. Sequenced sample: PBMCs. These receptors all come from a girl aged 10 to 17 in good health and CMV-seronegative. CDR3s include the opening cysteine and the closing phenylalanine or tryptophan. Each record gives: clone size, V gene, D gene, J gene, CDR3 length, CDR3 protein, CDR3 DNA. A D gene is named only where the DNA matches it firmly. Clone size is given for some rows only: seen once, a few or many times, or a class if the clone is expanded.

clone_size: NA
v_call: TRBV5-1
d_call: TRBD1
j_call: TRBJ2-7
cdr3_length: 15
cdr3_aa: CASSFISGGSYEQYF
cdr3_nt: TGCGCCAGCAGCTTTATTTCAGGGGGCTCCTACGAGCAGTACTTC

clone_size: few
v_call: TRBV18
d_call: TRBD1
j_call: TRBJ2-7
cdr3_length: 14
cdr3_aa: CASSVTGGVYEQYF
cdr3_nt: TGTGCCAGCTCAGTGACAGGGGGCGTCTACGAGCAGTACTTC

clone_size: NA
v_call: TRBV29-1
d_call: TRBD2
j_call: TRBJ2-1
cdr3_length: 15
cdr3_aa: CSAGLAGASYNEQFF
cdr3_nt: TGCAGCGCCGGTTTAGCGGGGGCGTCCTACAATGAGCAGTTCTTC

clone_size: NA
v_call: TRBV11-3
d_call: NA
j_call: TRBJ1-1
cdr3_length: 14
cdr3_aa: CASSPIGRDTEAFF
cdr3_nt: TGTGCCAGCAGCCCCATCGGCAGGGACACTGAAGCTTTCTTT

clone_size: NA
v_call: TRBV4-1
d_call: TRBD1
j_call: TRBJ1-6
cdr3_length: 16
cdr3_aa: CASSQDQGAFNSPLHF
cdr3_nt: TGCGCCAGCAGCCAAGATCAGGGGGCTTTTAATTCACCCCTCCACTTT

clone_size: NA
v_call: TRBV7-9
d_call: NA
j_call: TRBJ2-1
cdr3_length: 12
cdr3_aa: CASSAGQGGGFF
cdr3_nt: TGTGCCAGCAGCGCCGGTCAGGGAGGCGGGTTCTTC

clone_size: once
v_call: TRBV10-3
d_call: TRBD2
j_call: TRBJ2-3
cdr3_length: 16
cdr3_aa: CATQPTPSGGGDTQYF
cdr3_nt: TGTGCCACCCAACCCACACCTAGCGGGGGGGGAGATACGCAGTATTTT

clone_size: NA
v_call: TRBV2
d_call: NA
j_call: TRBJ1-1
cdr3_length: 12
cdr3_aa: CASSVRSTEAFF
cdr3_nt: TGTGCCAGCAGTGTGAGGAGCACTGAAGCTTTCTTT

clone_size: NA
v_call: TRBV28
d_call: TRBD1
j_call: TRBJ1-3
cdr3_length: 15
cdr3_aa: CASSTRQGAGYTIYF
cdr3_nt: TGTGCCAGCAGTACCCGACAGGGGGCCGGATACACCATATATTTT

clone_size: NA
v_call: TRBV19
d_call: NA
j_call: TRBJ2-1
cdr3_length: 12
cdr3_aa: CASSIHINEQFF
cdr3_nt: TGTGCCAGTAGTATCCACATCAATGAGCAGTTCTTC

clone_size: NA
v_call: TRBV29-1
d_call: TRBD1
j_call: TRBJ1-5
cdr3_length: 13
cdr3_aa: CSVLTGVNQPQHF
cdr3_nt: TGCAGCGTCCTTACAGGGGTCAATCAGCCCCAGCATTTT

clone_size: NA
v_call: TRBV28
d_call: TRBD1
j_call: TRBJ2-7
cdr3_length: 13
cdr3_aa: CASSSRGPYEQYF
cdr3_nt: TGTGCCAGCAGTTCCAGGGGGCCGTACGAGCAGTACTTC

clone_size: NA
v_call: TRBV28
d_call: TRBD1
j_call: TRBJ1-2
cdr3_length: 13
cdr3_aa: CASLTGDNYGYTF
cdr3_nt: TGTGCCAGCTTGACAGGGGATAACTATGGCTACACCTTC

clone_size: NA
v_call: TRBV18
d_call: NA
j_call: TRBJ1-1
cdr3_length: 14
cdr3_aa: CASSPGREHTEAFF
cdr3_nt: TGTGCCAGCTCACCGGGGCGGGAGCACACTGAAGCTTTCTTT

clone_size: NA
v_call: TRBV28
d_call: TRBD2
j_call: TRBJ2-1
cdr3_length: 17
cdr3_aa: CASSLAGFNSSYNEQFF
cdr3_nt: TGTGCCAGCAGTCTAGCGGGGTTTAACAGCTCCTACAATGAGCAGTTCTTC

clone_size: NA
v_call: TRBV28
d_call: NA
j_call: TRBJ2-7
cdr3_length: 15
cdr3_aa: CASSLPGHVRNEQYF
cdr3_nt: TGTGCCAGCAGTTTACCAGGTCACGTACGGAACGAGCAGTACTTC

clone_size: NA
v_call: TRBV5-1
d_call: NA
j_call: TRBJ2-1
cdr3_length: 15
cdr3_aa: CASSLGQPAYNEQFF
cdr3_nt: TGCGCCAGCAGCTTGGGACAGCCAGCCTACAATGAGCAGTTCTTC

clone_size: NA
v_call: TRBV5-4
d_call: TRBD2
j_call: TRBJ2-3
cdr3_length: 15
cdr3_aa: CASSLTSGGTDTQYF
cdr3_nt: TGTGCCAGCAGCTTAACTAGCGGGGGCACAGATACGCAGTATTTT

clone_size: NA
v_call: TRBV9
d_call: TRBD2
j_call: TRBJ2-3
cdr3_length: 16
cdr3_aa: CASSVDGGGETDTQYF
cdr3_nt: TGTGCCAGCAGCGTAGACGGCGGGGGAGAGACAGATACGCAGTATTTT

clone_size: few
v_call: TRBV7-3
d_call: NA
j_call: TRBJ2-5
cdr3_length: 13
cdr3_aa: CASSLSQQETQYF
cdr3_nt: TGTGCCAGCAGCTTATCCCAACAAGAGACCCAGTACTTC

clone_size: once
v_call: TRBV28
d_call: NA
j_call: TRBJ2-7
cdr3_length: 14
cdr3_aa: CASIPWVGAGEQYF
cdr3_nt: TGTGCCAGCATCCCTTGGGTGGGGGCAGGGGAGCAGTACTTC

clone_size: NA
v_call: TRBV9
d_call: TRBD2
j_call: TRBJ2-2
cdr3_length: 16
cdr3_aa: CASSVGPAGGTGELFF
cdr3_nt: TGTGCCAGCAGCGTAGGCCCAGCGGGAGGCACCGGGGAGCTGTTTTTT

clone_size: NA
v_call: TRBV7-2
d_call: NA
j_call: TRBJ2-7
cdr3_length: 19
cdr3_aa: CASSLSWGSIFGQSDEQYF
cdr3_nt: TGTGCCAGCAGCCTCAGTTGGGGGTCAATTTTCGGACAGAGCGACGAGCAGTACTTC

clone_size: NA
v_call: TRBV7-2
d_call: NA
j_call: TRBJ2-1
cdr3_length: 16
cdr3_aa: CASSSVSGGRFYEQFF
cdr3_nt: TGTGCCAGCAGCTCCGTATCGGGGGGCAGGTTCTATGAGCAGTTCTTC

clone_size: NA
v_call: TRBV6-5
d_call: TRBD1
j_call: TRBJ2-1
cdr3_length: 14
cdr3_aa: CASRRQGARNEQFF
cdr3_nt: TGTGCCAGCAGGAGACAGGGGGCTAGGAATGAGCAGTTCTTC